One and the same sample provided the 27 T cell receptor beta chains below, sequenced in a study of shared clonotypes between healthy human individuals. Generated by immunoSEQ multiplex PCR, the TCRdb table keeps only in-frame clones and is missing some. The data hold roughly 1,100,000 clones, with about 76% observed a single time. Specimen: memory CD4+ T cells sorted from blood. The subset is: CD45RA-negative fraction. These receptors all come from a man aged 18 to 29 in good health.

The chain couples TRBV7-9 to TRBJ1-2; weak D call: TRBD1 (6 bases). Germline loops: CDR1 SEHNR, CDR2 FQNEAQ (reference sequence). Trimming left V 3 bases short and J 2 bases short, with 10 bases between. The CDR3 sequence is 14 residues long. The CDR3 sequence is CASSFSQGNYGYTF. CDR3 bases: TGTGCCAGCAGCTTTTCCCAGGGGAACTATGGCTACACCTTC.

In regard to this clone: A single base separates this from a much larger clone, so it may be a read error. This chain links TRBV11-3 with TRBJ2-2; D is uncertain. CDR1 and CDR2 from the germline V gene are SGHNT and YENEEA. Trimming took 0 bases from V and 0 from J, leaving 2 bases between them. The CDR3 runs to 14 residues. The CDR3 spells CASSLEANTGELFF. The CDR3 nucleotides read TGTGCCAGCAGCTTAGAGGCGAACACCGGGGAGCTGTTTTTT.

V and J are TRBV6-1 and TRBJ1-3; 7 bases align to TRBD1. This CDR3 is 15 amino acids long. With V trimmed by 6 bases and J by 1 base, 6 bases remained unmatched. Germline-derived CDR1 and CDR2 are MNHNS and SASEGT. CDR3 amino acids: CASSSQGESGNTIYF. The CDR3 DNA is TGTGCCAGCAGCTCGCAGGGGGAGTCTGGAAACACCATATATTTT.

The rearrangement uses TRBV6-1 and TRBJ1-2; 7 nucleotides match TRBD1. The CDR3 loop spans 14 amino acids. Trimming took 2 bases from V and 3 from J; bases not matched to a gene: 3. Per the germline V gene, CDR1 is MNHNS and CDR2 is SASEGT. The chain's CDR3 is CASSEQQGYYGYTF. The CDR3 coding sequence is TGTGCCAGCAGTGAACAACAGGGGTACTATGGCTACACCTTC.

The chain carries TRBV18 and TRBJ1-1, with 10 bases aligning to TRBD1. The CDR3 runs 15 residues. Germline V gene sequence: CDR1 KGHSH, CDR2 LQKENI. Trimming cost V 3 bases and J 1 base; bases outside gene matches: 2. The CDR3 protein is CASSPTGGANTEAFF. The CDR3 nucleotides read TGTGCCAGCTCACCGACAGGGGGCGCGAACACTGAAGCTTTCTTT.

The CDR3 spells CATQRGGLMDTQYF. Here the CDR3 DNA reads TGTGCCACCCAGCGGGGGGGCCTTATGGATACGCAGTATTTT. J is TRBJ2-3 and V is TRBV2; 10 bases agree with TRBD2. Germline V gene sequence: CDR1 SNHLY, CDR2 FYNNEI. The CDR3 runs to 14 residues. V was pared by 10 bases and J by 6 bases, with 10 bases of the junction left unmatched.

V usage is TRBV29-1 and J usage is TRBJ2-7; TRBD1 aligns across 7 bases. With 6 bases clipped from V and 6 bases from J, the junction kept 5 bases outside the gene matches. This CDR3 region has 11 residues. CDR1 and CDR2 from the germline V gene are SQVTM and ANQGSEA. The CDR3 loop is CSVKTGFEQYF. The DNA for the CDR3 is TGCAGCGTCAAGACAGGGTTCGAGCAGTACTTC.

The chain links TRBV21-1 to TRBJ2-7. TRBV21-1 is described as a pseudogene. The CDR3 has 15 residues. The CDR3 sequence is CASSKRPFLPLEQYF. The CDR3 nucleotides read TGTGCCAGCAGCAAAAGGCCTTTCCTCCCCCTCGAGCAGTACTTC.

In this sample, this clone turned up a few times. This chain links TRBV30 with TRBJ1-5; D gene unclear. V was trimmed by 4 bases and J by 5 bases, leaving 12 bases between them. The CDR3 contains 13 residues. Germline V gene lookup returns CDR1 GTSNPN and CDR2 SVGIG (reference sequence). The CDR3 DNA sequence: TGTGCCTGGACTGACGCTTTAGATCAGCCCCAGCATTTT. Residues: CAWTDALDQPQHF.

The CDR3 region is CASSLIGSGGNRRNEQFF. CDR3 in DNA: TGCGCCAGCAGCTTGATTGGTAGCGGGGGCAACCGACGGAATGAGCAGTTCTTC. The chain couples TRBV5-1 to TRBJ2-1; 9 bases agree with TRBD2. Looked up from germline, CDR1 is SGHRS and CDR2 is YFSETQ. V was pared by 1 base and J by 7 bases, with 15 bases of the junction left unmatched. The CDR3 contains 18 residues.

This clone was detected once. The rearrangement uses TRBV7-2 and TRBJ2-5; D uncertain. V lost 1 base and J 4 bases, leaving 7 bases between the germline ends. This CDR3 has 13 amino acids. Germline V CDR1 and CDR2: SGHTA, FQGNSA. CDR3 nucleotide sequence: TGTGCCAGCAGCTTAGGGCCGGTAGAGACCCAGTACTTC. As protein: CASSLGPVETQYF.

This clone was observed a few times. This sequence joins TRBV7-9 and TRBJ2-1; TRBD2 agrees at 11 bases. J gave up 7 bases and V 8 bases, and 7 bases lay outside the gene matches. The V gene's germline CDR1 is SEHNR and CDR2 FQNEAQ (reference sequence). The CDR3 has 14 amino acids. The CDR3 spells CASFRTSGGNEQFF. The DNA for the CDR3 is TGTGCCAGCTTTAGAACTAGCGGGGGAAATGAGCAGTTCTTC.

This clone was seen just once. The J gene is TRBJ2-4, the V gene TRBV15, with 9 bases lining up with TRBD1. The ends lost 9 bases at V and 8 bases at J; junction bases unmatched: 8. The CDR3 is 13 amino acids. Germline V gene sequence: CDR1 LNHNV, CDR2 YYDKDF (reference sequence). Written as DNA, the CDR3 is TGTGCCACAGGGCGGGACAGGGTATACATTCAGTACTTC. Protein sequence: CATGRDRVYIQYF.

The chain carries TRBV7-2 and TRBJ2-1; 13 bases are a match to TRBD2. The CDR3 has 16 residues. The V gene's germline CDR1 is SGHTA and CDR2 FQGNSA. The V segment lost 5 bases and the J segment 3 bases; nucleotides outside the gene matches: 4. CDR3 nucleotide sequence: TGTGCCAGCAGCCCCCGGACTAGCGGGAGCTACAATGAGCAGTTCTTC. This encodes CASSPRTSGSYNEQFF.

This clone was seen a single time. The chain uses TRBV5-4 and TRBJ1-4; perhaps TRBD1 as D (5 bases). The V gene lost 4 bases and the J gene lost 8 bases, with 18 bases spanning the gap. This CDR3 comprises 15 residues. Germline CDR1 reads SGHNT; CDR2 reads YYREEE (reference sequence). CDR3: CASSSATSEGEKLFF. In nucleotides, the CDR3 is TGTGCCAGCAGCAGCGCGACTTCCGAGGGGGAAAAACTGTTTTTT.

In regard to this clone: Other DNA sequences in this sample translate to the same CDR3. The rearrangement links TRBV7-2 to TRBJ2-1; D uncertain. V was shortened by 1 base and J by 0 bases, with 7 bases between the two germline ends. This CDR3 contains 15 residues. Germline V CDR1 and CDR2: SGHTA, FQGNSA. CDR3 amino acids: CASSLDRGSYNEQFF. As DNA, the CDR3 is TGTGCCAGCAGCTTAGACAGAGGCTCCTACAATGAGCAGTTCTTC.

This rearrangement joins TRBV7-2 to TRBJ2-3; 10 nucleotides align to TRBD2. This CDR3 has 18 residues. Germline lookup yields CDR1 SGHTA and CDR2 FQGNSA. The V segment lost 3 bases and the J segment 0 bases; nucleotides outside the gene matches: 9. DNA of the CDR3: TGTGCCAGCAGCTTTCTCCCTCTAGCGGGAGCTAGCACAGATACGCAGTATTTT. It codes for CASSFLPLAGASTDTQYF.

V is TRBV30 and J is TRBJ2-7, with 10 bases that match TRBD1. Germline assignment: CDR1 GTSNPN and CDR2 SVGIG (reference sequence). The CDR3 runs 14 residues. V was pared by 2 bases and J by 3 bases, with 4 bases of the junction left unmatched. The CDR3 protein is CAWSLTGGGYEQYF. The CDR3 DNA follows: TGTGCCTGGAGTCTGACAGGGGGCGGCTACGAGCAGTACTTC.

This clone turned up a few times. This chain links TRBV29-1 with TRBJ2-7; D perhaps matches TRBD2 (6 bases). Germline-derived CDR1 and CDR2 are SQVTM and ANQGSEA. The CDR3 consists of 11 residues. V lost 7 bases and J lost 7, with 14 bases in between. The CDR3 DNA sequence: TGCAGCGGAGGAGGGGCCCGGGAGCAGTACTTC. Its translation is CSGGGAREQYF.

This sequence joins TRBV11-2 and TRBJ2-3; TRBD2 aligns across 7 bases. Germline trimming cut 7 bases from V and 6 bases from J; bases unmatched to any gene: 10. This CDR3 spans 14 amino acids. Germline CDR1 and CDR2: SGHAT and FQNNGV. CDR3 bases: TGTGCCAGCACCCCGGGGGGAGTGTATGATACGCAGTATTTT. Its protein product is CASTPGGVYDTQYF.

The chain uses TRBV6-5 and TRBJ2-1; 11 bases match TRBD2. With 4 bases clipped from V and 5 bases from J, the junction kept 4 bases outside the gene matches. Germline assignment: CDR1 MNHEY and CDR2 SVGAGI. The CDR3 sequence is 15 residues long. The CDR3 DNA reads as TGTGCCAGCAGTTCTCCGACTAGCGGGAACAATGAGCAGTTCTTC. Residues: CASSSPTSGNNEQFF.

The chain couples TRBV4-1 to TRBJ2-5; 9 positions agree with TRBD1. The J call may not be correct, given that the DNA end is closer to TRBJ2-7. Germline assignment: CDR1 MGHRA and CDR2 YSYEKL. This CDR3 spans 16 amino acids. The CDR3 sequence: CASSQETGGRAYEQYF. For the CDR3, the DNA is TGCGCCAGCAGCCAGGAGACAGGGGGAAGGGCCTACGAGCAGTACTTC.

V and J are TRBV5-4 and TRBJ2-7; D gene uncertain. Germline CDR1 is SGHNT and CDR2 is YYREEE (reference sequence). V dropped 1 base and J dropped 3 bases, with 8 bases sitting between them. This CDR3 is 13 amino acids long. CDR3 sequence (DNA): TGTGCCAGCAGCTTGTATGACTTCTACGAGCAGTACTTC. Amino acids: CASSLYDFYEQYF.

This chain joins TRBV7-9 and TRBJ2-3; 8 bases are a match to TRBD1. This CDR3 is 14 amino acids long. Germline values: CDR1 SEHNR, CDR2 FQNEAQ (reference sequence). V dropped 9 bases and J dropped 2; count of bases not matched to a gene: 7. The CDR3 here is CASVRDRTTDTQYF. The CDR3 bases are TGTGCCAGTGTCCGGGACAGGACCACAGATACGCAGTATTTT. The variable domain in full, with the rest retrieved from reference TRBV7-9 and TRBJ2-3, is DTGVSQNPRHKITKRGQNVTFRCDPISEHNRLYWYRQTLGQGPEFLTYFQNEAQLEKSRLLSDRFSAERPKGSFSTLEIQRTEQGDSAMYLCASVRDRTTDTQYFGPGTRLTVL.

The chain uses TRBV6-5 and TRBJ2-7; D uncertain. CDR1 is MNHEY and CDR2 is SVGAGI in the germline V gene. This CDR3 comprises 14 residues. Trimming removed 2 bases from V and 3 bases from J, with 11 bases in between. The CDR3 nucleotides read TGTGCCAGCAGTTACAGTAGGAGTAACTACGAGCAGTACTTC. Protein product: CASSYSRSNYEQYF.

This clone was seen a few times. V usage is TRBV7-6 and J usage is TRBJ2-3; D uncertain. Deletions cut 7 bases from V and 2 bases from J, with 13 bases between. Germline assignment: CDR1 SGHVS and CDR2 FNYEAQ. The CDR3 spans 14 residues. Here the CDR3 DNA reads TGTGCCAGCAAAAGAAACGCCGACACAGATACGCAGTATTTT. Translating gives CASKRNADTDTQYF.

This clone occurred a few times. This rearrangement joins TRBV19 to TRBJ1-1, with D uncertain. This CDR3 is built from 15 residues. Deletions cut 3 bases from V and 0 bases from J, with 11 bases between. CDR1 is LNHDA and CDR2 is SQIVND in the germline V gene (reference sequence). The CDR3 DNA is TGTGCCAGTAGTATCGAGGGCGGTTTGAACACTGAAGCTTTCTTT. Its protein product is CASSIEGGLNTEAFF. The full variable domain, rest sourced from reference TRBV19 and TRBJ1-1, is DGGITQSPKYLFRKEGQNVTLSCEQNLNHDAMYWYRQDPGQGLRLIYYSQIVNDFQKGDIAEGYSVSREKKESFPLTVTSAQKNPTAFYLCASSIEGGLNTEAFFGQGTRLTVV.